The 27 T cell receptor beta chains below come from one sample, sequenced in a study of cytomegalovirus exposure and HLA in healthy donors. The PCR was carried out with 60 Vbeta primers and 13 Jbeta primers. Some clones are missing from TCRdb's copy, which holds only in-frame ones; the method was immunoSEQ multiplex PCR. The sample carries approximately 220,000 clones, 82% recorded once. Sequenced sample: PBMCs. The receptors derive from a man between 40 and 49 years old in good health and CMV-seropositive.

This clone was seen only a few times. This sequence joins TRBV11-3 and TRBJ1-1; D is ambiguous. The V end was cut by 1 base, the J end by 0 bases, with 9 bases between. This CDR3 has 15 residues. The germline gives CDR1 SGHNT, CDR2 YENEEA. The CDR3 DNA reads TGTGCCAGCAGCTTAGGGCAGATGATGAACACTGAAGCTTTCTTT. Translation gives CASSLGQMMNTEAFF.

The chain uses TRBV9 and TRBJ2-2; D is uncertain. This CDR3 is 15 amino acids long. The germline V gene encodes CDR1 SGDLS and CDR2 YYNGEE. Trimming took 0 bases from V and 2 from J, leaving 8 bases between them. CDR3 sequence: CASSVDVVNTGELFF. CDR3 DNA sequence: TGTGCCAGCAGCGTAGATGTCGTCAACACCGGGGAGCTGTTTTTT.

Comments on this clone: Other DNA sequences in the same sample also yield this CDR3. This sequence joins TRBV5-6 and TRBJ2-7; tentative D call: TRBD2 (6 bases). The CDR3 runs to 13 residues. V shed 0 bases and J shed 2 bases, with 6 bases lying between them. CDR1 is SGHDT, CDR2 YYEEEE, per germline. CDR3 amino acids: CASSLGGTYEQYF. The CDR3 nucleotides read TGTGCCAGCAGCTTGGGCGGGACCTACGAGCAGTACTTC.

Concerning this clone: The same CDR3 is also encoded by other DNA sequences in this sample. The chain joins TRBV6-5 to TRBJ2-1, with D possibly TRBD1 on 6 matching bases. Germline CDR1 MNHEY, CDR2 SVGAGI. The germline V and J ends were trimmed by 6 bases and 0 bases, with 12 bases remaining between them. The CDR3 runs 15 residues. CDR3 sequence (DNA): TGTGCCAGCAGCCCTGACAGGAGCTCCTACAATGAGCAGTTCTTC. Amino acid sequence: CASSPDRSSYNEQFF.

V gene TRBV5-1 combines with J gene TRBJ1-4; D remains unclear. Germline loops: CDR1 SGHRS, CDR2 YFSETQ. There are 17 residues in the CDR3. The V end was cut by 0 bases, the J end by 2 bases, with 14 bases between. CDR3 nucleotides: TGCGCCAGCAGCTTGGGGCCGGGAACGCGCACTAATGAAAAACTGTTTTTT. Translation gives CASSLGPGTRTNEKLFF.

The CDR3 is CASRVAGGPVNEQFF. Here the CDR3 DNA reads TGTGCCAGCAGAGTAGCGGGAGGGCCAGTTAATGAGCAGTTCTTC. This sequence joins TRBV2 and TRBJ2-1; 11 positions agree with TRBD2. The V gene end was trimmed by 6 bases and the J gene end by 7 bases; junction bases not matched to a gene: 8. Germline V gives CDR1 SNHLY, CDR2 FYNNEI. The CDR3 runs to 15 residues.

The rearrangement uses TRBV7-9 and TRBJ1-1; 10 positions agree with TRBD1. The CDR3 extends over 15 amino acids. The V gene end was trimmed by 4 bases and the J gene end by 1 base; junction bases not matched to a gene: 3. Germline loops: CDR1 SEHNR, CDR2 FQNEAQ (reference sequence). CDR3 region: CASSSGQGGNTEAFF. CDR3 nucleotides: TGTGCCAGCAGCTCCGGACAGGGGGGGAACACTGAAGCTTTCTTT.

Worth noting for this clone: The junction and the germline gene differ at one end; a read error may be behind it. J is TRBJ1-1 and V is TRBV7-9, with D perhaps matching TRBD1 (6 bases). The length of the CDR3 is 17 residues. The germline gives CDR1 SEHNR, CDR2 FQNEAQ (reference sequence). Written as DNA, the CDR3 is TGTTCCAGCAGCTCCCCGGGGGGGGCAGTACCTCTCCGTGAAGCTTTCTTT. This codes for CSSSSPGGAVPLREAFF.

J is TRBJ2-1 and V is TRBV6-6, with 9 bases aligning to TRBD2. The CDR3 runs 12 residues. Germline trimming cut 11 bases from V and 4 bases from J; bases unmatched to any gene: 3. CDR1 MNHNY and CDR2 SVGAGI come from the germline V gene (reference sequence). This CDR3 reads CAATSGYNEQFF. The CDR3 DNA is TGTGCCGCGACTAGCGGTTACAATGAGCAGTTCTTC.

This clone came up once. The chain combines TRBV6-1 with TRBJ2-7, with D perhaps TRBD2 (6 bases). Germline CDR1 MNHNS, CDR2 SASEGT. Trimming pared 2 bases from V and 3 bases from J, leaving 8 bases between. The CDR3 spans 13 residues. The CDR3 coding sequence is TGTGCCAGCAGTGAACTGCGGGGCTACGAGCAGTACGTC. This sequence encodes CASSELRGYEQYV.

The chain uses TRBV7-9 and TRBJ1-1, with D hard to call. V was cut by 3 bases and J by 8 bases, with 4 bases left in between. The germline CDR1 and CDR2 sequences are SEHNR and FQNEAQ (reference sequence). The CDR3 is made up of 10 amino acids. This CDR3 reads CASSFREAFF. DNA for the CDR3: TGTGCCAGCAGCTTTAGAGAAGCTTTCTTT.

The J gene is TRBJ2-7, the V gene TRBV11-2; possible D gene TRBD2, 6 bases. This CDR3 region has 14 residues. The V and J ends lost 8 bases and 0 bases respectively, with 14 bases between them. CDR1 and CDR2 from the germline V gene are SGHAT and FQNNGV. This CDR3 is CASRPGLLSYEQYF. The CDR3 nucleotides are TGTGCCAGCCGCCCGGGACTTCTCTCCTACGAGCAGTACTTC.

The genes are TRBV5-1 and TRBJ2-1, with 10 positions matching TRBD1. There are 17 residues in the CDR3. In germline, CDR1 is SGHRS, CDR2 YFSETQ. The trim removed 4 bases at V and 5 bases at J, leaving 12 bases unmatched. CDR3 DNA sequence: TGCGCCAGCAGCCCGGGACAGGGGTCAACTTACGACAATGAGCAGTTCTTC. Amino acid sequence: CASSPGQGSTYDNEQFF.

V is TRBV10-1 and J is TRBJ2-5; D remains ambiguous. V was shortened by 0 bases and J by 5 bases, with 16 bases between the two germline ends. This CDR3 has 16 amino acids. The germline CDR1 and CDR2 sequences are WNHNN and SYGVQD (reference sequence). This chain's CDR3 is CASSESNSLSRETQYF. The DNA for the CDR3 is TGCGCCAGCAGTGAGTCCAACTCGCTCTCCCGGGAGACCCAGTACTTC.

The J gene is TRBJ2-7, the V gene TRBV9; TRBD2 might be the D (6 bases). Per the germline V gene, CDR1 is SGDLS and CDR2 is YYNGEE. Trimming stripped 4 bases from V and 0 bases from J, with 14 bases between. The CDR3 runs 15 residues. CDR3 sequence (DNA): TGTGCCAGCAGCCCACGGGACTTGAGCTCCTACGAGCAGTACTTC. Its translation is CASSPRDLSSYEQYF.

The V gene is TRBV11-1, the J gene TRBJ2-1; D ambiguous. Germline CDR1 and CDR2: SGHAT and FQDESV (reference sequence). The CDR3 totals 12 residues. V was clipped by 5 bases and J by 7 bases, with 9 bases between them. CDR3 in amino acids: CASSPTGNEQFF. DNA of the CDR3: TGTGCCAGCAGCCCGACTGGGAATGAGCAGTTCTTC.

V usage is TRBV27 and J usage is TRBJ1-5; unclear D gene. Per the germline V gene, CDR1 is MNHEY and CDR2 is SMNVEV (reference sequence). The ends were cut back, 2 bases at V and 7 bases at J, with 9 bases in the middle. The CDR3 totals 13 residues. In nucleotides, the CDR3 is TGTGCCAGCAGTTTAACTAACCGGCAGCCCCAGCATTTT. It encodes CASSLTNRQPQHF.

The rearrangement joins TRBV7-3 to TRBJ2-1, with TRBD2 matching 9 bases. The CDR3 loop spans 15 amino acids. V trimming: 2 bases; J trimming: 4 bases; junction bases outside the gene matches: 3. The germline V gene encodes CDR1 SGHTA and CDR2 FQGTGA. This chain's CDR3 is CASSLWTSDYNEQFF. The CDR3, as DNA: TGTGCCAGCAGCTTATGGACTAGCGATTACAATGAGCAGTTCTTC. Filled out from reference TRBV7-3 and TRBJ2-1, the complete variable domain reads GAGVSQTPSNKVTEKGKYVELRCDPISGHTALYWYRQSLGQGPEFLIYFQGTGAADDSGLPNDRFFAVRPEGSVSTLKIQRTERGDSAVYLCASSLWTSDYNEQFFGPGTRLTVL.

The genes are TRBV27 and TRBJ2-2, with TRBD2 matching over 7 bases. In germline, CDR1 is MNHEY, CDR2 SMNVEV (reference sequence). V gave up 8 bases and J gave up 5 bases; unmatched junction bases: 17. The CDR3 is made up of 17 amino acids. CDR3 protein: CASATPMSSGRTGELFF. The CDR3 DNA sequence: TGTGCCAGCGCAACCCCGATGTCTAGCGGAAGAACCGGGGAGCTGTTTTTT.

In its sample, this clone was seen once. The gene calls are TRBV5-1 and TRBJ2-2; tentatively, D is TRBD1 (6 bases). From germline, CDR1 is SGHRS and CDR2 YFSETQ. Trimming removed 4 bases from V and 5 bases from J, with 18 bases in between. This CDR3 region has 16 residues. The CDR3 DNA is TGCGCCAGCAGCACGACAGGTGCTAGAATGACCGGGGAGCTGTTTTTT. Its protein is CASSTTGARMTGELFF. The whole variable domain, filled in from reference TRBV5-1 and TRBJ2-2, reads KAGVTQTPRYLIKTRGQQVTLSCSPISGHRSVSWYQQTPGQGLQFLFEYFSETQRNKGNFPGRFSGRQFSNSRSEMNVSTLELGDSALYLCASSTTGARMTGELFFGEGSRLTVL.

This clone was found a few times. CDR3 region: CASSTGLAARDTQYF. The DNA of the CDR3 is TGTGCCAGCAGTACCGGACTAGCGGCCCGAGATACGCAGTATTTT. This rearrangement joins TRBV28 to TRBJ2-3; 10 bases agree with TRBD2. This CDR3 region has 15 residues. V was pared by 5 bases and J by 5 bases, with 7 bases of the junction left unmatched. The germline V gene has CDR1 MDHEN and CDR2 SYDVKM. Together with reference TRBV28 and TRBJ2-3, the CDR3 gives the full variable domain: DVKVTQSSRYLVKRTGEKVFLECVQDMDHENMFWYRQDPGLGLRLIYFSYDVKMKEKGDIPEGYSVSREKKERFSLILESASTNQTSMYLCASSTGLAARDTQYFGPGTRLTVL.

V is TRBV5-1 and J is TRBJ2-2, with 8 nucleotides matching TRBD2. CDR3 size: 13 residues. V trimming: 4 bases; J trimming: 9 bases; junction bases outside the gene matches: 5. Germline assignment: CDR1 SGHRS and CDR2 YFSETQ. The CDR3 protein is CASSPTSGRELFF. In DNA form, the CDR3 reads TGCGCCAGCAGCCCTACTAGCGGCCGGGAGCTGTTTTTT. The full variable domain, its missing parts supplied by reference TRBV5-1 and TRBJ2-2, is KAGVTQTPRYLIKTRGQQVTLSCSPISGHRSVSWYQQTPGQGLQFLFEYFSETQRNKGNFPGRFSGRQFSNSRSEMNVSTLELGDSALYLCASSPTSGRELFFGEGSRLTVL.

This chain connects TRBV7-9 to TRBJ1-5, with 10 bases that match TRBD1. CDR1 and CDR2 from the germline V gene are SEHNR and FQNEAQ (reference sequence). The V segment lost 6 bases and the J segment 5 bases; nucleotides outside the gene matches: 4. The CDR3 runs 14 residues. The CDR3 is CASRSGTGDQPQHF. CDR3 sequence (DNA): TGTGCCAGCAGATCAGGGACAGGGGATCAGCCCCAGCATTTT.

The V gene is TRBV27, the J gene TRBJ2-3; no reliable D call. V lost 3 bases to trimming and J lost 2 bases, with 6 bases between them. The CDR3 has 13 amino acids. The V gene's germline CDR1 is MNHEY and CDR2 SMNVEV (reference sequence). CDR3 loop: CASSFSITDTQYF. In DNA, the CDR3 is TGTGCCAGCAGTTTCTCTATCACAGATACGCAGTATTTT.

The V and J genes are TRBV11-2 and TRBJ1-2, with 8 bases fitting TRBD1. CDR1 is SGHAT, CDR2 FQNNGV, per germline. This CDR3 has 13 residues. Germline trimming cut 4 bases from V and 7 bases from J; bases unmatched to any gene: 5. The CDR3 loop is CASSSMDRAGYTF. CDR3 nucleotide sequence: TGTGCCAGCAGCTCGATGGACAGGGCTGGCTACACCTTC. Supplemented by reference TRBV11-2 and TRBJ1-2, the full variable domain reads EAGVAQSPRYKIIEKRQSVAFWCNPISGHATLYWYQQILGQGPKLLIQFQNNGVVDDSQLPKDRFSAERLKGVDSTLKIQPAKLEDSAVYLCASSSMDRAGYTFGSGTRLTVV.

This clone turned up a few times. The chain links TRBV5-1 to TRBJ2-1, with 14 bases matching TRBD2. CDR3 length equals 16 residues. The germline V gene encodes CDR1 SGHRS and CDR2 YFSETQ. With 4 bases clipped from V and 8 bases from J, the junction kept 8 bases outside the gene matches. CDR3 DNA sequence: TGCGCCAGCAGCCTGGGACTAGCGGGAGCAACGGATGAGCAGTTCTTC. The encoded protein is CASSLGLAGATDEQFF.

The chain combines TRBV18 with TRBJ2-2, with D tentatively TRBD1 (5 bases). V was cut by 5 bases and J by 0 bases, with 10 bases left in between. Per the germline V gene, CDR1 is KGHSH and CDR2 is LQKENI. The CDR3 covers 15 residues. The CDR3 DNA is TGTGCCAGCTCATCGCAGGGAACGAACACCGGGGAGCTGTTTTTT. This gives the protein CASSSQGTNTGELFF.